These 9 T cell receptor beta chains were all obtained from the same sample, sequenced in a study (dated by TCRdb to between 2014 and 2016). Library construction relied on 5' RACE. TCRdb shows the sequencer as Illumina MiSeq. TCRdb handled the public reads itself, with Q25 trimming in fastp and clone calling in MiXCR, and kept productive beta chains. Here each entry gathers all rows of one CDR3 protein and keeps the most common genes and DNA. The sample table records 62,000 or so distinct CDR3 sequences; 25% to 35% of these occur just once. 2% to 2.5% of the sample comes from the top ten. Sequenced: tumor-infiltrating naive CD4+ T cells sorted from the breast tumor. According to the study, the label for this sample's cell subset or site signals: naive CD4+ T cells, CD4+CD45RA+CD25-. These receptors all come from a female donor with breast cancer.

This clonotype was detected a few times. The gene calls are TRBV2 and TRBJ1-5, with D uncertain. Trimming cost V 7 bases and J 3 bases, with 13 bases left between them. The CDR3 has 14 residues. The germline V gene has CDR1 SNHLY and CDR2 FYNNEI. CDR3 sequence reads: CASTPWAANQPQHF. The CDR3 DNA reads TGTGCCAGCACCCCATGGGCTGCCAATCAGCCCCAGCATTTT.

This clonotype showed up many times. This chain links TRBV4-1 with TRBJ2-6; D not certain. V was pared by 2 bases and J by 4 bases, with 15 bases between. Germline V gene lookup returns CDR1 MGHRA and CDR2 YSYEKL. The CDR3 totals 17 residues. The CDR3 DNA is TGCGCCAGCAGCCAACCCCTGGAGCCCTCCGGGGCCAACGTCCTGACTTTC. Translation gives CASSQPLEPSGANVLTF.

This clonotype appeared many times. The V and J genes are TRBV6-6 and TRBJ2-3, with D possibly matching TRBD1 (6 bases). The germline V and J ends were trimmed by 5 bases and 0 bases, with 9 bases remaining between them. This CDR3 comprises 14 residues. CDR1 is MNHNY and CDR2 is SVGAGI in the germline V gene (reference sequence). This CDR3 is CASSPGQSTDTQYF. CDR3 DNA: TGTGCCAGCAGTCCAGGACAGAGCACAGATACGCAGTATTTT.

The rearrangement links TRBV12-3 or TRBV12-4 to TRBJ1-4, with D unresolved. With 6 bases removed from V and 8 bases from J, the gap between germline ends came to 13 bases. CDR3 length equals 13 residues. CDR3 sequence (DNA): TGTGCCAGCAGGCCTACCCGGGGAGAAAAACTGTTTTTT. Translated: CASRPTRGEKLFF.

V is TRBV12-3 or TRBV12-4 and J is TRBJ1-5; 12 bases agree with TRBD1. The junction had 6 bases not matched to a gene; V was cut back by 10 bases and J by 5 bases. The CDR3 length is 14 residues. DNA for the CDR3: TGTGCCACATCCGGGACAGGGGGCGATCAGCCCCAGCATTTT. It specifies CATSGTGGDQPQHF.

This clonotype was seen only a few times. J is TRBJ2-2 and V is TRBV9, with a weak D call TRBD2 (6 bases). Trimming stripped 4 bases from V and 3 bases from J, with 16 bases between. The CDR3 sequence is 16 residues long. Germline lookup yields CDR1 SGDLS and CDR2 YYNGEE. The CDR3 is CASSSGLTAHTGELFF. CDR3 coding DNA: TGTGCCAGCAGCTCGGGACTTACAGCCCACACCGGGGAGCTGTTTTTT.

The rearrangement uses TRBV5-4 and TRBJ1-5; no clear D gene. The germline gives CDR1 SGHNT, CDR2 YYREEE (reference sequence). Trimming shortened V by 4 bases and J by 5 bases, and 10 bases separated the two germline ends. The CDR3 loop spans 13 amino acids. As DNA, the CDR3 is TGTGCCAGCAGCCCCTCGTCGGATCAGCCCCAGCATTTT. Protein sequence: CASSPSSDQPQHF.

The gene calls are TRBV11-2 and TRBJ2-2; perhaps TRBD2 as D (5 bases). Germline lookup yields CDR1 SGHAT and CDR2 FQNNGV. The CDR3 is 13 amino acids. V was pared by 7 bases and J by 6 bases, with 12 bases between. Here the CDR3 reads CASNPDGAGELFF. CDR3 coding DNA: TGTGCCAGCAACCCCGACGGGGCCGGGGAGCTGTTTTTT.

By proportion, this clonotype is medium-sized. The chain joins TRBV20-1 to TRBJ1-1; D gene ambiguous. Germline V gene lookup returns CDR1 DFQATT and CDR2 SNEGSKA (reference sequence). The CDR3 loop spans 13 amino acids. This CDR3 reads CRGWTAANTEAFF. CDR3 DNA: TGCAGGGGGTGGACGGCAGCGAACACTGAAGCTTTCTTT.